This paragraph reports one T cell receptor (beta chain). The antigen remains undetermined. This entry belongs to a study of ipilimumab plus nivolumab after autologous stem cell transplantation. Across the study: Median doses per patient: about five ipilimumab, under 10 nivolumab.

Patients got ipilimumab 1 mg/kg beginning 14 to 28 days post-transplant. The CDR3 is 12 residues long. Germline CDR1 SGHVS, CDR2 FQNEAQ. Trimming shortened V by 1 base and J by 6 bases, and 6 bases separated the two germline ends. Study-level points and caveats: TCR repertoire, Treg phenotype and gut microbiota reportedly support more study of this approach.

The table came from immunoSEQ multiplex PCR; TCRdb's copy has only in-frame clones and leaves some out. This table has approximately 40,000 clones, 92% appearing once. This sequence was found in a male donor with multiple myeloma. The material sequenced was PBMCs, taken in a trial of ipilimumab plus nivolumab as post-transplant consolidation. This chain joins TRBV7-8 and TRBJ1-1; no firm D call. The CDR3 region is CASSLDSSEAFF. CDR3 sequence (DNA): TGTGCCAGCAGCTTAGACTCCTCTGAAGCTTTCTTT.